Listed here are 25 T cell receptor beta chains from one sample, sequenced in a study of blood T cell repertoires in COVID-19 (dated by TCRdb to the early 2020s). Library method: the immunoSEQ multiplex PCR assay. Sourced from immuneACCESS, this table was stored by TCRdb with only in-frame sequences that have V and J called. A share of the clones is absent; for the studies checked, an unresolved V gene accounts for under half, and the remainder has no known explanation. The sample table shows under 85,000 clones, and 70% to 90% are seen once. Of the sample, around 10% falls within the top ten clones. Sequenced material: peripheral blood. The receptors stem from a human donor in a cohort sampled during active COVID-19.

The rearrangement uses TRBV12-3 or TRBV12-4 and TRBJ2-7; D uncertain. V lost 3 bases and J 5 bases, leaving 11 bases between the germline ends. CDR3 length: 13 amino acids. The CDR3 DNA follows: TGTGCCAGCAGTTTGCAGGCCTTGGACGAGCAGTACTTC. Its translation is CASSLQALDEQYF.

The chain has TRBV7-2 and TRBJ2-5; no clear D gene. The CDR3 loop spans 13 amino acids. Germline V CDR1 and CDR2: SGHTA, FQGNSA. The V end lost 5 bases, the J end lost 5 bases, and 12 bases lay between the germline ends. CDR3 sequence: CASSTAIGETQYF. DNA for the CDR3: TGTGCCAGCAGCACCGCGATCGGGGAGACCCAGTACTTC.

The rearrangement uses TRBV5-1 and TRBJ2-7; D is ambiguous. The V gene's germline CDR1 is SGHRS and CDR2 YFSETQ. V lost 0 bases to trimming and J lost 7 bases, with 14 bases between them. This CDR3 has 14 amino acids. The chain's CDR3 is CASSLDYEVSEQYF. The DNA of the CDR3 is TGCGCCAGCAGCTTGGATTACGAGGTGTCGGAGCAGTACTTC. Drawing the rest from reference TRBV5-1 and TRBJ2-7, the complete variable domain is KAGVTQTPRYLIKTRGQQVTLSCSPISGHRSVSWYQQTPGQGLQFLFEYFSETQRNKGNFPGRFSGRQFSNSRSEMNVSTLELGDSALYLCASSLDYEVSEQYFGPGTRLTVT.

The rearrangement uses TRBV5-5 and TRBJ1-6; 7 bases match TRBD1. V trimming: 5 bases; J trimming: 8 bases; junction bases outside the gene matches: 16. This CDR3 has 17 amino acids. CDR1 and CDR2 (germline): SGHKS, YYEKEE (reference sequence). CDR3 coding DNA: TGTGCCAGCAGTTTAAAAGACAGGGTAGGGGAAGATTCACCCCTCCACTTT. Translating it yields CASSLKDRVGEDSPLHF.

This clone showed up just once. The rearrangement joins TRBV7-9 to TRBJ1-1; 10 bases agree with TRBD1. V was clipped by 5 bases and J by 4 bases; unmatched bases: 7. This CDR3 contains 15 residues. Germline lookup yields CDR1 SEHNR and CDR2 FQNEAQ (reference sequence). Here the CDR3 reads CASSTLTGGVTEAFF. The CDR3 DNA reads TGTGCCAGCAGCACTTTGACAGGGGGCGTCACTGAAGCTTTCTTT.

This sequence joins TRBV3-1 (or the pseudogene TRBV3-2) and TRBJ2-3; 9 bases map to TRBD2. The germline CDR1 and CDR2 sequences are LGHDT and YNNKEL (reference sequence). The V and J ends lost 5 bases and 3 bases, in that order; junction bases with no gene match: 6. There are 15 residues in the CDR3. The CDR3 nucleotides are TGTGCCAGCAGCTCGCGGGGGGGCCTGACAGATACGCAGTATTTT. It is translated as CASSSRGGLTDTQYF.

This clone has only a few counts. The V call is TRBV5-6, the J call TRBJ2-7; 7 nucleotides align to TRBD1. With V trimmed by 4 bases and J by 4 bases, 11 bases remained unmatched. The germline V gene has CDR1 SGHDT and CDR2 YYEEEE. The CDR3 is 15 amino acids. The CDR3 DNA sequence: TGTGCCAGCAGCCGGACCGGACAGGTAACGTACGAGCAGTACTTC. Translation gives CASSRTGQVTYEQYF.

The V and J genes are TRBV9 and TRBJ1-1; 7 nucleotides line up with TRBD1. Germline CDR1 reads SGDLS; CDR2 reads YYNGEE. The CDR3 runs 16 residues. V dropped 0 bases and J dropped 0; count of bases not matched to a gene: 5. CDR3 region: CASSVAQTGMNTEAFF. Written as DNA, the CDR3 is TGTGCCAGCAGCGTAGCTCAGACAGGGATGAACACTGAAGCTTTCTTT.

The chain is built from TRBV28 and TRBJ2-7, with D possibly matching TRBD1 (6 bases). CDR1 and CDR2 from the germline V gene are MDHEN and SYDVKM. This CDR3 is 12 amino acids long. Trimming shortened V by 7 bases and J by 3 bases, and 10 bases separated the two germline ends. Here the CDR3 DNA reads TGTGCCAGCACAGGGGTGGGCTACGAGCAGTACTTC. Translated, it gives CASTGVGYEQYF.

The chain has TRBV4-3 and TRBJ1-2; no clear D. The CDR3 is 14 amino acids. The germline V and J ends were trimmed by 0 bases and 1 base, with 6 bases remaining between them. CDR1 is LGHNA, CDR2 YSLEER, per germline. CDR3 nucleotide sequence: TGCGCCAGCAGCCAAGAAGAGGGTAACTATGGCTACACCTTC. Its translation: CASSQEEGNYGYTF.

The chain has TRBV9 and TRBJ2-1; the D is unclear. The ends were cut back, 0 bases at V and 12 bases at J, with 10 bases in the middle. The CDR3 extends over 12 amino acids. CDR1 and CDR2 from the germline V gene are SGDLS and YYNGEE. The CDR3 DNA reads TGTGCCAGCAGCGTAGAGTACTCCCGGCAGTTCTTC. Protein product: CASSVEYSRQFF.

This clone occurred a few times. V usage is TRBV7-9 and J usage is TRBJ2-7; no reliable D call. CDR3 size: 14 residues. The V end lost 3 bases, the J end lost 0 bases, and 9 bases lay between the germline ends. Germline V gives CDR1 SEHNR, CDR2 FQNEAQ (reference sequence). As DNA, the CDR3 is TGTGCCAGCAGCTTTGAAGGCGGCTCCTACGAGCAGTACTTC. It translates to CASSFEGGSYEQYF.

The chain joins TRBV5-1 to TRBJ2-7; D possibly corresponds to TRBD2 (6 bases). The CDR3 runs to 14 residues. Germline CDR1 is SGHRS and CDR2 is YFSETQ. Trimming pared 2 bases from V and 1 base from J, leaving 10 bases between. The CDR3 sequence is CASSFSGSSYEQYF. The DNA of the CDR3 is TGCGCCAGCAGCTTTAGCGGTAGTTCCTACGAGCAGTACTTC.

The gene calls are TRBV25-1 and TRBJ2-1; 8 bases are shared with TRBD1. In germline, CDR1 is MGHDK, CDR2 SYGVNS. The CDR3 has 15 amino acids. With V trimmed by 4 bases and J by 4 bases, 6 bases remained unmatched. The CDR3 DNA follows: TGTGCCAGCAGTGGGGGGGACAGGAAGTACAATGAGCAGTTCTTC. It encodes CASSGGDRKYNEQFF.

This rearrangement joins TRBV28 to TRBJ2-3; 9 positions match TRBD2. Germline lookup yields CDR1 MDHEN and CDR2 SYDVKM. This CDR3 contains 15 residues. Trimming cost V 6 bases and J 5 bases; bases outside gene matches: 9. CDR3 DNA sequence: TGTGCCAGCAGGGCAGCGGGGGGAACGGGAGATACGCAGTATTTT. Amino acid sequence: CASRAAGGTGDTQYF.

The rearrangement uses TRBV7-9 and TRBJ1-2; possibly TRBD1 for D (5 bases). Germline V lookup: CDR1 SEHNR, CDR2 FQNEAQ (reference sequence). The CDR3 has 15 amino acids. V was shortened by 1 base and J by 8 bases, with 17 bases between the two germline ends. The CDR3 sequence: CASSLGEQVAWGYTF. CDR3 DNA sequence: TGTGCCAGCAGCTTAGGCGAACAGGTTGCGTGGGGCTACACCTTC.

The J gene is TRBJ1-2, the V gene TRBV30; D might be TRBD1 (5 bases). The V gene's germline CDR1 is GTSNPN and CDR2 SVGIG (reference sequence). This CDR3 region has 15 residues. The germline V and J ends were trimmed by 3 bases and 4 bases, with 18 bases remaining between them. In DNA, the CDR3 is TGTGCCTGGAGCGAGGGTCGTCGGGGGACCTATGGCTACACCTTC. Its protein product is CAWSEGRRGTYGYTF.

This clone was observed a few times. The chain is built from TRBV5-1 and TRBJ2-1; TRBD2 matches at 10 bases. Germline lookup yields CDR1 SGHRS and CDR2 YFSETQ. Trimming cost V 2 bases and J 4 bases; bases outside gene matches: 3. The CDR3 has 15 residues. The CDR3 sequence is CASSFSAGGYNEQFF. CDR3 sequence (DNA): TGCGCCAGCAGCTTTTCAGCGGGGGGGTACAATGAGCAGTTCTTC.

The chain uses TRBV4-3 and TRBJ2-7; 11 bases map to TRBD2. The CDR3 runs 18 residues. V shed 0 bases and J 4 bases; nucleotides not matched to a gene: 11. Germline lookup yields CDR1 LGHNA and CDR2 YSLEER. The CDR3 DNA reads TGCGCCAGCAGCCAAGATTCAGGTAGCGGGGGGGGAAAATACGAGCAGTACTTC. Translated: CASSQDSGSGGGKYEQYF.

This chain connects TRBV5-6 to TRBJ2-1; no firm D call. The germline V gene has CDR1 SGHDT and CDR2 YYEEEE. V lost 5 bases and J 5 bases, leaving 17 bases between the germline ends. This CDR3 has 15 residues. CDR3 residues: CASRNTIDHNNEQFF. The CDR3 region has the DNA TGTGCCAGCAGAAATACTATAGACCATAACAATGAGCAGTTCTTC.

The rearrangement joins TRBV4-2 to TRBJ1-2; tentatively, D is TRBD1 (6 bases). This CDR3 is 16 amino acids long. Trimming took 1 base from V and 6 from J, leaving 18 bases between them. The V gene's germline CDR1 is LGHNA and CDR2 YNFKEQ. CDR3 nucleotides: TGTGCCAGCAGCCAAGTCCCGGACAGACCTAAAAATGGCTACACCTTC. It codes for CASSQVPDRPKNGYTF.

The CDR3 region has the DNA TGTGCCAGCTCCTCCGACAGGGTAAACACCGGGGAGCTGTTTTTT. It specifies CASSSDRVNTGELFF. The rearrangement uses TRBV11-1 and TRBJ2-2; 7 positions match TRBD1. Germline CDR1 is SGHAT and CDR2 is FQDESV (reference sequence). With V trimmed by 8 bases and J by 2 bases, 8 bases remained unmatched. CDR3 size: 15 residues. The full variable domain, completed using reference TRBV11-1 and TRBJ2-2, is EAEVAQSPRYKITEKSQAVAFWCDPISGHATLYWYRQILGQGPELLVQFQDESVVDDSQLPKDRFSAERLKGVDSTLKIQPAELGDSAMYLCASSSDRVNTGELFFGEGSRLTVL.

J is TRBJ1-2 and V is TRBV14, with 7 bases that match TRBD1. The germline V gene encodes CDR1 SGHDN and CDR2 FVKESK. V lost 1 base and J lost 4; bases outside the gene matches: 6. This CDR3 has 15 amino acids. Written as DNA, the CDR3 is TGTGCCAGCAGCCAAGTGGCAGGGGGAAGCTATGGCTACACCTTC. Amino acid sequence: CASSQVAGGSYGYTF.

The chain carries TRBV7-9 and TRBJ2-5; perhaps TRBD2 as D (5 bases). Germline values: CDR1 SEHNR, CDR2 FQNEAQ (reference sequence). V was clipped by 5 bases and J by 2 bases, with 12 bases between them. This CDR3 region has 14 residues. Here the CDR3 DNA reads TGTGCCAGCAGCGCTTGGACTGCGCAAGAGACCCAGTACTTC. The encoded protein is CASSAWTAQETQYF. The complete variable domain, with remaining parts taken from reference TRBV7-9 and TRBJ2-5, reads DTGVSQNPRHKITKRGQNVTFRCDPISEHNRLYWYRQTLGQGPEFLTYFQNEAQLEKSRLLSDRFSAERPKGSFSTLEIQRTEQGDSAMYLCASSAWTAQETQYFGPGTRLLVL.

V gene TRBV12-5 combines with J gene TRBJ1-5; TRBD1 matches at 8 bases. V shed 6 bases, J shed 9 bases, and the junction held 13 bases outside the gene matches. This CDR3 region has 15 residues. CDR1 LGHNT and CDR2 FRNRAP come from the germline V gene. Written as DNA, the CDR3 is TGTGCTAGTGGACCGGACAGGGTGAGTCCAGGGCCCCAGCATTTT. Translated: CASGPDRVSPGPQHF.